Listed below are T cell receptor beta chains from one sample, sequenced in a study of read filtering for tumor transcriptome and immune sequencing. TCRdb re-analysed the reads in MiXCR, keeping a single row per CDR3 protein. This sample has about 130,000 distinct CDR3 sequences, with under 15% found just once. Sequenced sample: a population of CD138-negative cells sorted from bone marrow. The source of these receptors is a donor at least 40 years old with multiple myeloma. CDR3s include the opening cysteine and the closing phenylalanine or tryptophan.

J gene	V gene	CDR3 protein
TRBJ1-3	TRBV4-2	CASSQESLRGPSGNTIYF
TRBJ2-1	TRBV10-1	CASSGSGSFRNEQFF
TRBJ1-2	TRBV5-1	CASSLAGTAYGYTF
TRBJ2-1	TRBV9	CASSSGETGGPYNDQFF
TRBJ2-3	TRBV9	CASSVDQSSTDTQYF
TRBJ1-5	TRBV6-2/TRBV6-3	CASSYSRLPKTGQPQHF
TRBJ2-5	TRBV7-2	CASSRDFQETQYF
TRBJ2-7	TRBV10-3	CAISGGLAGHYEQYF
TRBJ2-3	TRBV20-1	CSAYLAGTDTQYF
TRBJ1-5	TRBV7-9	CASSLATNQPQHF
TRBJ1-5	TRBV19	CASNPTGKMQPQHF
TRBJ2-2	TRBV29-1	CSVGGTRTNTGELFF
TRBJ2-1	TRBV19	CASRRTGTSGTGEQFF
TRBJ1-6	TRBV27	CASSLQERNSPLHF
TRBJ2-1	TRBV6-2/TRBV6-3	CASSYSSGREENEQFF
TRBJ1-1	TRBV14	CASSQVAGVEAFF
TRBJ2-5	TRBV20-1	CSARVLRETQYF
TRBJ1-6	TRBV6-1	CASSPVVGLSNSPLHF
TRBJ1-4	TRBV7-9	CASSAPKGWGRGEKLFF
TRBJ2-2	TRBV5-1	CASSLLGGSAGELFF
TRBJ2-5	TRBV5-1	CASSNGQEQETQYF
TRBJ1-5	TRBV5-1	CASSLTGWVGQPQHF
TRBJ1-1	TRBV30	CAWIRGSQITEAFF
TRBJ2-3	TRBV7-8	CASSPTLVSEGTDTQYF
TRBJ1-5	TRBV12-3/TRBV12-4	CASSPGGAQHF
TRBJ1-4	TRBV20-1	CSARDGGTGVEKLFF
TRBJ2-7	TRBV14	CASSRSRGVRNEQYF
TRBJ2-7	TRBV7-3	CASSLFSGTGYEQYF
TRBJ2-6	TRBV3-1	CASSLYGSGANVLTF
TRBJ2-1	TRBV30	CAWSLGTGDNEQFF
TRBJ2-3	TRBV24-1	CATSDQTSGSPDTQYF
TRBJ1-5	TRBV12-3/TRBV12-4	CASRSGGAFHQPQHF
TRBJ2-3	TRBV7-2	CASSRPGDTQYF
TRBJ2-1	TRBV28	CASTFGNEQFF
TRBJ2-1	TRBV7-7	CASSLDRTSHEQFF
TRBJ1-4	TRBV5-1	CASSLVSGTNEKLFF
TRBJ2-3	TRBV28	CASSLGTGHTDTQYF
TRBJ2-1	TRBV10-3	CAIRSPEYNEQFF
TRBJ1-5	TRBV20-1	CSAQASEPQHF
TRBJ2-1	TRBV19	CASTLGQGLLNEQFF
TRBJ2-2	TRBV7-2	CASSLGATTGELFF
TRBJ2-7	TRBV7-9	CASSPRTGVGAEQYF
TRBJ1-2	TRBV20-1	CSAPGGTDYGYAF
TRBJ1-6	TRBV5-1	CASSGWRDSPLHF
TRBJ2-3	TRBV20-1	CSASTGTDMQYF
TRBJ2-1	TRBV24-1	CATGRRLAGPVSSYNEQFF
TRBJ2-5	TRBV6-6	CASSPIGWTGEVTQYF
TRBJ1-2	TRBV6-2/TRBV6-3	CASSYLERAGYTF
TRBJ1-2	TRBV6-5	CASSSGGGESYGYTF
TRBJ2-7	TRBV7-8	CASSSRTSGVAYEQYF
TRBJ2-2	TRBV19	CASSKTGGTGELFF
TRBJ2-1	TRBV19	CASSIPGQGGDEQFF
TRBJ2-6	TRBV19	CARPTDNPGANVLTF
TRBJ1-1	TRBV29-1	CSVEGEGTEAFF
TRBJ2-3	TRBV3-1	CASSQDLGDPSTDTQYF